The rows below give T cell receptor beta chains drawn from one sample of a study of control samples from healthy donors and cancer patients. Data came from immunoSEQ multiplex PCR; TCRdb stores just in-frame clones and leaves some out. Of 150,000 to 200,000 clones listed, roughly nine tenths are singletons. Sequenced material: blood. The receptors here all came from a woman aged 30 to 39 in good health. CDR3s include the opening cysteine and the closing phenylalanine or tryptophan. Fields, in order: D gene, V gene, J gene, clone size, CDR3 protein, CDR3 DNA. A D gene is named only where the DNA matches it firmly. Size is stated for part of the rows, as once, few or many counts, or as a class when the clone is expanded.

D: TRBD1
V: TRBV5-5
J: TRBJ2-6
size: many
CDR3: CASSWGQPRSGANVLTF
DNA: TGTGCCAGCAGCTGGGGACAGCCTCGCTCTGGGGCCAACGTCCTGACTTTC

D: TRBD1
V: TRBV6-4
J: TRBJ1-2
size: NA
CDR3: CASSDSTGGDYGYTF
DNA: TGTGCCAGCAGTGACTCGACAGGGGGGGACTATGGCTACACCTTC

D: NA
V: TRBV7-9
J: TRBJ2-5
size: NA
CDR3: CASSSRQGGETQYF
DNA: TGTGCCAGCAGCTCCAGACAGGGAGGGGAGACCCAGTACTTC

D: NA
V: TRBV6-2/TRBV6-3
J: TRBJ2-2
size: NA
CDR3: CASSYSTGAGELFF
DNA: TGTGCCAGCAGTTACTCGACCGGGGCCGGGGAGCTGTTTTTT

D: NA
V: TRBV10-2
J: TRBJ2-5
size: NA
CDR3: CASSESGLRETQYF
DNA: TGCGCCAGCAGTGAGTCGGGACTTCGGGAGACCCAGTACTTC

D: TRBD2
V: TRBV27
J: TRBJ2-3
size: once
CDR3: CASSQRLAGDTQYF
DNA: TGTGCCAGCAGTCAAAGACTAGCGGGAGATACGCAGTATTTT

D: TRBD1
V: TRBV28
J: TRBJ1-4
size: NA
CDR3: CASVKTGRIEKLFF
DNA: TGTGCCAGCGTCAAGACAGGGAGGATTGAAAAACTGTTTTTT

D: NA
V: TRBV4-1
J: TRBJ2-1
size: NA
CDR3: CASRDNSYNEQFF
DNA: TGCGCCAGCAGGGACAACTCCTACAATGAGCAGTTCTTC

D: NA
V: TRBV3-1/TRBV3-2
J: TRBJ2-2
size: NA
CDR3: CASSLGQNTGELFF
DNA: TGTGCCAGCAGCCTGGGACAGAACACCGGGGAGCTGTTTTTT

D: TRBD2
V: TRBV12-5
J: TRBJ2-1
size: once
CDR3: CASGLAAGPYNEQFF
DNA: TGTGCTAGTGGTTTGGCAGCGGGGCCCTACAATGAGCAGTTCTTC

D: TRBD1
V: TRBV11-2
J: TRBJ2-7
size: NA
CDR3: CASSLGTGSYEQYF
DNA: TGTGCCAGCAGCCTCGGGACAGGGTCCTACGAGCAGTACTTC

D: NA
V: TRBV7-2
J: TRBJ1-1
size: NA
CDR3: CASSPQGGMNTEAFF
DNA: TGTGCCAGCAGCCCGCAGGGTGGGATGAACACTGAAGCTTTCTTT

D: NA
V: TRBV18
J: TRBJ1-1
size: NA
CDR3: CASSPQGNTEAFF
DNA: TGTGCCAGCTCACCCCAGGGGAACACTGAAGCTTTCTTT

D: NA
V: TRBV6-2/TRBV6-3
J: TRBJ2-5
size: NA
CDR3: CASSYFGARQETQYF
DNA: TGTGCCAGCAGTTACTTCGGGGCCCGCCAAGAGACCCAGTACTTC

D: NA
V: TRBV6-6
J: TRBJ1-6
size: once
CDR3: CASSHRDSPLHF
DNA: TGTGCCAGCAGCCACAGGGATTCACCCCTCCACTTT

D: NA
V: TRBV25-1
J: TRBJ2-5
size: NA
CDR3: CASSDSGTQYF
DNA: TGTGCCAGCAGTGATTCGGGGACCCAGTACTTC

D: NA
V: TRBV6-6
J: TRBJ1-5
size: NA
CDR3: CASSFPGGTQPQHF
DNA: TGTGCCAGCAGTTTCCCAGGAGGGACTCAGCCCCAGCATTTT

D: NA
V: TRBV10-1
J: TRBJ2-3
size: NA
CDR3: CASSEGGGSDTQYF
DNA: TGCGCCAGCAGTGAGGGGGGAGGTTCAGATACGCAGTATTTT

D: NA
V: TRBV12-3/TRBV12-4
J: TRBJ1-5
size: once
CDR3: CASSLSRQPQHF
DNA: TGTGCCAGCAGTTTAAGTCGGCAGCCCCAGCATTTT

D: NA
V: TRBV11-2
J: TRBJ1-4
size: NA
CDR3: CASRVRGGEKLFF
DNA: TGTGCCAGCAGAGTCAGGGGTGGGGAAAAACTGTTTTTT

D: TRBD2
V: TRBV11-2
J: TRBJ2-1
size: NA
CDR3: CASSFRLAGGEQFF
DNA: TGTGCCAGCAGCTTCAGACTAGCGGGAGGAGAGCAGTTCTTC

D: NA
V: TRBV9
J: TRBJ2-4
size: NA
CDR3: CASSVAPTGAKNIQYF
DNA: TGTGCCAGCAGCGTAGCTCCCACGGGAGCCAAAAACATTCAGTACTTC

D: TRBD2
V: TRBV9
J: TRBJ2-3
size: NA
CDR3: CASSSAGGPDTDTQYF
DNA: TGTGCCAGCAGCTCAGCGGGGGGGCCTGACACAGATACGCAGTATTTT

D: NA
V: TRBV9
J: TRBJ1-5
size: NA
CDR3: CASSGGSLNQPQHF
DNA: TGTGCCAGCAGCGGGGGGTCCCTCAATCAGCCCCAGCATTTT

D: NA
V: TRBV6-5
J: TRBJ2-7
size: NA
CDR3: CASSYSGGSYEQYF
DNA: TGTGCCAGCAGTTACTCAGGGGGCTCCTACGAGCAGTACTTC

D: NA
V: TRBV28
J: TRBJ2-7
size: few
CDR3: CASSTPKGGYEQYF
DNA: TGTGCCAGCAGCACCCCCAAGGGGGGCTACGAGCAGTACTTC

D: NA
V: TRBV25-1
J: TRBJ2-1
size: once
CDR3: CASSEWGDGGSYNEQFF
DNA: TGTGCCAGCAGTGAATGGGGTGACGGGGGCTCCTACAATGAGCAGTTCTTC

D: TRBD1
V: TRBV24-1
J: TRBJ1-2
size: NA
CDR3: CATSAPDRAYGYTF
DNA: TGTGCCACCAGTGCCCCGGACAGGGCCTATGGCTACACCTTC

D: NA
V: TRBV5-3
J: TRBJ1-6
size: few
CDR3: CARSFGRWDSPLHF
DNA: TGTGCCAGAAGCTTCGGGCGATGGGATTCACCCCTCCACTTT

D: TRBD1
V: TRBV5-4
J: TRBJ1-5
size: NA
CDR3: CASSLGTGDQPQHF
DNA: TGTGCCAGCAGCTTGGGGACAGGGGATCAGCCCCAGCATTTT

D: TRBD1
V: TRBV6-6
J: TRBJ1-5
size: NA
CDR3: CASRSQGGDQPQHF
DNA: TGTGCCAGCAGGAGCCAGGGGGGGGATCAGCCCCAGCATTTT

D: NA
V: TRBV4-1
J: TRBJ1-1
size: NA
CDR3: CASSQDQASWNTEAFF
DNA: TGCGCCAGCAGCCAAGATCAGGCCAGCTGGAACACTGAAGCTTTCTTT

D: NA
V: TRBV14
J: TRBJ1-4
size: NA
CDR3: CASSQGGRNEKLFF
DNA: TGTGCCAGCAGCCAAGGGGGGCGGAATGAAAAACTGTTTTTT

D: NA
V: TRBV3-1/TRBV3-2
J: TRBJ2-7
size: NA
CDR3: CASSQDRVDYEQYF
DNA: TGTGCCAGCAGCCAAGACAGGGTTGACTACGAGCAGTACTTC

D: TRBD2
V: TRBV6-1
J: TRBJ2-1
size: NA
CDR3: CASSEFLLTSGEQFF
DNA: TGTGCCAGCAGTGAATTTTTGTTGACTAGCGGTGAGCAGTTCTTC

D: NA
V: TRBV7-9
J: TRBJ1-5
size: NA
CDR3: CASSRDGNQPQHF
DNA: TGTGCCAGCAGCCGGGACGGCAATCAGCCCCAGCATTTT

D: TRBD1
V: TRBV23-1
J: TRBJ1-5
size: once
CDR3: CASSQAQGVSNQPQHF
DNA: TGCGCCAGCAGTCAGGCCCAGGGGGTTAGCAATCAGCCCCAGCATTTT

D: TRBD1
V: TRBV5-1
J: TRBJ2-4
size: NA
CDR3: CASSVDRGDIQYF
DNA: TGCGCCAGCAGCGTGGACAGGGGGGACATTCAGTACTTC

D: NA
V: TRBV15
J: TRBJ1-2
size: NA
CDR3: CATSRQGLDYGYTF
DNA: TGTGCCACCAGCAGACAGGGGTTAGACTATGGCTACACCTTC

D: TRBD1
V: TRBV3-1/TRBV3-2
J: TRBJ2-1
size: NA
CDR3: CASSQSGTDYNEQFF
DNA: TGTGCCAGCAGCCAATCGGGGACAGACTACAATGAGCAGTTCTTC

D: NA
V: TRBV20-1
J: TRBJ1-2
size: once
CDR3: CSARGDGYTF
DNA: TGCAGTGCTAGGGGGGACGGCTACACCTTC

D: NA
V: TRBV20-1
J: TRBJ1-3
size: NA
CDR3: CSAEGGNTIYF
DNA: TGCAGTGCCGAGGGAGGGAACACCATATATTTT

D: TRBD2
V: TRBV19
J: TRBJ2-1
size: NA
CDR3: CASSRIAGGYNEQFF
DNA: TGTGCCAGTAGTCGGATAGCGGGAGGCTACAATGAGCAGTTCTTC

D: TRBD1
V: TRBV27
J: TRBJ1-5
size: NA
CDR3: CASSYTGAFNQPQHF
DNA: TGTGCCAGCAGTTACACAGGGGCATTCAATCAGCCCCAGCATTTT

D: TRBD1
V: TRBV5-1
J: TRBJ2-3
size: NA
CDR3: CASSLDRGDTQYF
DNA: TGCGCCAGCAGCTTGGACAGGGGAGATACGCAGTATTTT

D: NA
V: TRBV5-1
J: TRBJ2-5
size: NA
CDR3: CASSPNAGQQETQYF
DNA: TGCGCCAGCAGCCCCAATGCCGGACAACAAGAGACCCAGTACTTC

D: NA
V: TRBV27
J: TRBJ1-2
size: many
CDR3: CASSLGADYGYTF
DNA: TGTGCCAGCAGTTTAGGGGCGGACTATGGCTACACCTTC

D: NA
V: TRBV2
J: TRBJ2-5
size: NA
CDR3: CASSEQGIETQYF
DNA: TGTGCCAGCAGTGAACAGGGAATCGAGACCCAGTACTTC

D: NA
V: TRBV18
J: TRBJ1-1
size: NA
CDR3: CASSSRTDLNTEAFF
DNA: TGTGCCAGCTCATCCCGGACGGATCTAAACACTGAAGCTTTCTTT

D: TRBD1
V: TRBV2
J: TRBJ2-7
size: NA
CDR3: CASRDRGYEQYF
DNA: TGTGCCAGCCGGGACAGGGGCTACGAGCAGTACTTC